The 4 T cell receptor beta chains below all came from one sample that was sequenced in a study of T cell responses to AZD1222 COVID-19 vaccine. The method was immunoSEQ multiplex PCR; TCRdb's version includes in-frame clones alone and lacks a portion of them. The sample consists of tens of thousands of clones, 89% of them appearing once. The sequenced sample was peripheral blood, obtained on day 0 of AZD1222 vaccination. All receptors come from an adult in good health.

The chain uses TRBV14 and TRBJ2-1, with unresolved D. Germline-derived CDR1 and CDR2 are SGHDN and FVKESK. The CDR3 has 15 residues. V lost 0 bases, J lost 0 bases, and 6 bases lay in between. The CDR3 DNA sequence: TGTGCCAGCAGCCAAGAGCTGAGCTCCTACAATGAGCAGTTCTTC. Translation: CASSQELSSYNEQFF. The complete variable domain, with remaining parts taken from reference TRBV14 and TRBJ2-1, reads EAGVTQFPSHSVIEKGQTVTLRCDPISGHDNLYWYRRVMGKEIKFLLHFVKESKQDESGMPNNRFLAERTGGTYSTLKVQPAELEDSGVYFCASSQELSSYNEQFFGPGTRLTVL.

V is TRBV6-2 or TRBV6-3 and J is TRBJ2-5; possibly TRBD2 for D (6 bases). CDR3 size: 15 residues. The V and J ends lost 6 bases and 9 bases respectively, with 23 bases between them. Germline assignment: CDR1 MNHEY and CDR2 SVGEGT. In DNA form, the CDR3 reads TGTGCCAGCAGCCCTACGGGACTGGAGTCGAAGCCCCAGTACTTC. It encodes CASSPTGLESKPQYF.

This sequence joins TRBV10-3 and TRBJ2-7, with 9 bases matching TRBD2. From germline, CDR1 is ENHRY and CDR2 SYGVKD. The CDR3 spans 15 residues. The junction had 10 bases not matched to a gene; V was cut back by 3 bases and J by 7 bases. CDR3 residues: CAISEVVAGVSEQYF. In DNA form, the CDR3 reads TGTGCCATCAGTGAAGTCGTAGCGGGAGTCAGTGAGCAGTACTTC.

The chain couples TRBV6-1 to TRBJ1-5; D is unclear. The length of the CDR3 is 11 residues. Germline V lookup: CDR1 MNHNS, CDR2 SASEGT. Between the trimmed V and J ends, which lost 3 bases and 6 bases, there was a span of 3 bases. For the CDR3, the DNA is TGTGCCAGCAGTGAGGGTCAGCCCCAGCATTTT. Protein product: CASSEGQPQHF.